This TCR beta chain appears in the sequencing data of a study of OX40 agonist ivuxolimab in advanced cancers. Repertoires were generated with immunoSEQ multiplex PCR, while TCRdb's copy carries only in-frame clones and drops some. The sample carries roughly 82,000 clones, approximately 87% recorded once. The length of the CDR3 is 16 residues. V trimming: 6 bases; J trimming: 2 bases; junction bases outside the gene matches: 9. CDR1 is SNHLY, CDR2 FYNNEI, per germline. The gene calls are TRBV2 and TRBJ2-3; 9 bases align to TRBD2. This specimen consisted of CD4+ or CD8+ T cells sorted from blood, obtained in a trial of the OX40 agonist ivuxolimab. The TCR sequence derives from an adult with an advanced solid tumor such as melanoma, head and neck, liver or kidney cancer. DNA for the CDR3: TGTGCCAGCAGGCAGCGGGGGGCGTTTAACACAGATACGCAGTATTTT. Translated: CASRQRGAFNTDTQYF.